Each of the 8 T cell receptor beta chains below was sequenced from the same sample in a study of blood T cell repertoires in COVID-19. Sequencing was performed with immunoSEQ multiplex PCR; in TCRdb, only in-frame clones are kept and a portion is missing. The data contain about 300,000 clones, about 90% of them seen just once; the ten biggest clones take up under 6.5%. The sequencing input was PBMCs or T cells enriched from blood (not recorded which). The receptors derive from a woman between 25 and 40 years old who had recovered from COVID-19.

The CDR3: CASSQTGTGGIRDTQYF. The CDR3 DNA sequence: TGCGCCAGCAGCCAGACCGGGACAGGGGGGATTCGGGATACGCAGTATTTT. The chain couples TRBV4-1 to TRBJ2-3; 11 nucleotides line up with TRBD1. The CDR3 extends over 17 amino acids. The junction had 11 bases not matched to a gene; V was cut back by 3 bases and J by 6 bases. Germline V CDR1 and CDR2: MGHRA, YSYEKL.

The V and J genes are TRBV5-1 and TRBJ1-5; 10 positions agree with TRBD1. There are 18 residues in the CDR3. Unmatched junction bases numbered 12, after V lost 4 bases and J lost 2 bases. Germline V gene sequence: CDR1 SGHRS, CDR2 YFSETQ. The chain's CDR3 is CASSPGTGASQGNQPQHF. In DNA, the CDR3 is TGCGCCAGCAGCCCTGGGACAGGGGCGTCCCAGGGCAATCAGCCCCAGCATTTT.

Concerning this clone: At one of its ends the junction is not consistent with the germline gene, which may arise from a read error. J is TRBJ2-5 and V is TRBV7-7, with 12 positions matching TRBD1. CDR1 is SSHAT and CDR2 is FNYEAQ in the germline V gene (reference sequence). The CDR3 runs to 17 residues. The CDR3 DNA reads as TGTGCTAGCAGCCCGGGGGACAGGGGGCTTTCCGAAGAGACCCAGTACTTC. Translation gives CASSPGDRGLSEETQYF.

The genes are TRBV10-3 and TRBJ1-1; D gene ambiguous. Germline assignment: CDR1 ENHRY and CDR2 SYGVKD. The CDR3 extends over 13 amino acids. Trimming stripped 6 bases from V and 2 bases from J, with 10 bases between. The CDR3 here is CAIRLGENTEAFF. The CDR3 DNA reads TGTGCCATCAGACTCGGAGAAAACACTGAAGCTTTCTTT.

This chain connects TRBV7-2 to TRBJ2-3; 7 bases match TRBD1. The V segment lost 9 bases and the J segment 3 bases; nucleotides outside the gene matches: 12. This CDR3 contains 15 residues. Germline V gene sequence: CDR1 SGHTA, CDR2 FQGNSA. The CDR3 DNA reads TGTGCCAGAGAGAGGACAGGACGAGAAACAGATACGCAGTATTTT. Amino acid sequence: CARERTGRETDTQYF.

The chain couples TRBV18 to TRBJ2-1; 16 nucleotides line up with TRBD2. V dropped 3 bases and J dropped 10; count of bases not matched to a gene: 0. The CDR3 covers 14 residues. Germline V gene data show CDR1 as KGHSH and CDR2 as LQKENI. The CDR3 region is CASSPGLAGGEQFF. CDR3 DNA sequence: TGTGCCAGCTCACCGGGACTAGCGGGAGGGGAGCAGTTCTTC. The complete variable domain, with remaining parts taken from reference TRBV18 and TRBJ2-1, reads NAGVMQNPRHLVRRRGQEARLRCSPMKGHSHVYWYRQLPEEGLKFMVYLQKENIIDESGMPKERFSAEFPKEGPSILRIQQVVRGDSAAYFCASSPGLAGGEQFFGPGTRLTVL.

DNA of the CDR3: TGTGCCAGCAGTCCACGGGGGACAGGGGCCTCTAACTATGGCTACACCTTC. Translated: CASSPRGTGASNYGYTF. This sequence joins TRBV6-6 and TRBJ1-2, with TRBD1 matching 10 bases. The CDR3 length is 17 residues. V was clipped by 5 bases and J by 0 bases; unmatched bases: 9. Germline assignment: CDR1 MNHNY and CDR2 SVGAGI (reference sequence).

DNA for the CDR3: TGCGCCAGCAGCCAAGCACAGGCATCACCCCTCCACTTT. It codes for CASSQAQASPLHF. The chain links TRBV4-1 to TRBJ1-6; possible D gene TRBD1, 5 bases. The germline V and J ends were trimmed by 1 base and 10 bases, with 8 bases remaining between them. The CDR3 is 13 residues long. Germline V gene data show CDR1 as MGHRA and CDR2 as YSYEKL.